The present entry profiles one TCR beta chain with its context. This specimen belongs to a study of blood T cell repertoires in COVID-19. Study overall: Sources were T cells, B-cell-depleted T cells, or PBMCs; the material itself was cDNA or gDNA.

The data were produced by immunoSEQ multiplex PCR, yet TCRdb's version contains in-frame clones alone and is incomplete. The repertoire includes approximately 61,000 clones, 65% to 85% of them detected once, and 4.5% to 7% sits in the top ten. Trimming took off 1 base at V and 13 bases at J, with 13 bases between the two ends. Germline-derived CDR1 and CDR2 are SEHNR and FQNEAQ (reference sequence). CDR3 size: 12 residues. Sequenced input: peripheral blood. The genes are TRBV7-9 and TRBJ1-2; no definite D call. This receptor was obtained from a woman aged 70-85 years with acute or convalescent COVID-19. The CDR3 nucleotides read TGTGCCAGCAGCTTAGATATGACAACGGTCACCTTC. Translation gives CASSLDMTTVTF. The full variable domain, in which reference TRBV7-9 and TRBJ1-2 provide the parts outside the CDR3, is DTGVSQNPRHKITKRGQNVTFRCDPISEHNRLYWYRQTLGQGPEFLTYFQNEAQLEKSRLLSDRFSAERPKGSFSTLEIQRTEQGDSAMYLCASSLDMTTVTFGSGTRLTVV.